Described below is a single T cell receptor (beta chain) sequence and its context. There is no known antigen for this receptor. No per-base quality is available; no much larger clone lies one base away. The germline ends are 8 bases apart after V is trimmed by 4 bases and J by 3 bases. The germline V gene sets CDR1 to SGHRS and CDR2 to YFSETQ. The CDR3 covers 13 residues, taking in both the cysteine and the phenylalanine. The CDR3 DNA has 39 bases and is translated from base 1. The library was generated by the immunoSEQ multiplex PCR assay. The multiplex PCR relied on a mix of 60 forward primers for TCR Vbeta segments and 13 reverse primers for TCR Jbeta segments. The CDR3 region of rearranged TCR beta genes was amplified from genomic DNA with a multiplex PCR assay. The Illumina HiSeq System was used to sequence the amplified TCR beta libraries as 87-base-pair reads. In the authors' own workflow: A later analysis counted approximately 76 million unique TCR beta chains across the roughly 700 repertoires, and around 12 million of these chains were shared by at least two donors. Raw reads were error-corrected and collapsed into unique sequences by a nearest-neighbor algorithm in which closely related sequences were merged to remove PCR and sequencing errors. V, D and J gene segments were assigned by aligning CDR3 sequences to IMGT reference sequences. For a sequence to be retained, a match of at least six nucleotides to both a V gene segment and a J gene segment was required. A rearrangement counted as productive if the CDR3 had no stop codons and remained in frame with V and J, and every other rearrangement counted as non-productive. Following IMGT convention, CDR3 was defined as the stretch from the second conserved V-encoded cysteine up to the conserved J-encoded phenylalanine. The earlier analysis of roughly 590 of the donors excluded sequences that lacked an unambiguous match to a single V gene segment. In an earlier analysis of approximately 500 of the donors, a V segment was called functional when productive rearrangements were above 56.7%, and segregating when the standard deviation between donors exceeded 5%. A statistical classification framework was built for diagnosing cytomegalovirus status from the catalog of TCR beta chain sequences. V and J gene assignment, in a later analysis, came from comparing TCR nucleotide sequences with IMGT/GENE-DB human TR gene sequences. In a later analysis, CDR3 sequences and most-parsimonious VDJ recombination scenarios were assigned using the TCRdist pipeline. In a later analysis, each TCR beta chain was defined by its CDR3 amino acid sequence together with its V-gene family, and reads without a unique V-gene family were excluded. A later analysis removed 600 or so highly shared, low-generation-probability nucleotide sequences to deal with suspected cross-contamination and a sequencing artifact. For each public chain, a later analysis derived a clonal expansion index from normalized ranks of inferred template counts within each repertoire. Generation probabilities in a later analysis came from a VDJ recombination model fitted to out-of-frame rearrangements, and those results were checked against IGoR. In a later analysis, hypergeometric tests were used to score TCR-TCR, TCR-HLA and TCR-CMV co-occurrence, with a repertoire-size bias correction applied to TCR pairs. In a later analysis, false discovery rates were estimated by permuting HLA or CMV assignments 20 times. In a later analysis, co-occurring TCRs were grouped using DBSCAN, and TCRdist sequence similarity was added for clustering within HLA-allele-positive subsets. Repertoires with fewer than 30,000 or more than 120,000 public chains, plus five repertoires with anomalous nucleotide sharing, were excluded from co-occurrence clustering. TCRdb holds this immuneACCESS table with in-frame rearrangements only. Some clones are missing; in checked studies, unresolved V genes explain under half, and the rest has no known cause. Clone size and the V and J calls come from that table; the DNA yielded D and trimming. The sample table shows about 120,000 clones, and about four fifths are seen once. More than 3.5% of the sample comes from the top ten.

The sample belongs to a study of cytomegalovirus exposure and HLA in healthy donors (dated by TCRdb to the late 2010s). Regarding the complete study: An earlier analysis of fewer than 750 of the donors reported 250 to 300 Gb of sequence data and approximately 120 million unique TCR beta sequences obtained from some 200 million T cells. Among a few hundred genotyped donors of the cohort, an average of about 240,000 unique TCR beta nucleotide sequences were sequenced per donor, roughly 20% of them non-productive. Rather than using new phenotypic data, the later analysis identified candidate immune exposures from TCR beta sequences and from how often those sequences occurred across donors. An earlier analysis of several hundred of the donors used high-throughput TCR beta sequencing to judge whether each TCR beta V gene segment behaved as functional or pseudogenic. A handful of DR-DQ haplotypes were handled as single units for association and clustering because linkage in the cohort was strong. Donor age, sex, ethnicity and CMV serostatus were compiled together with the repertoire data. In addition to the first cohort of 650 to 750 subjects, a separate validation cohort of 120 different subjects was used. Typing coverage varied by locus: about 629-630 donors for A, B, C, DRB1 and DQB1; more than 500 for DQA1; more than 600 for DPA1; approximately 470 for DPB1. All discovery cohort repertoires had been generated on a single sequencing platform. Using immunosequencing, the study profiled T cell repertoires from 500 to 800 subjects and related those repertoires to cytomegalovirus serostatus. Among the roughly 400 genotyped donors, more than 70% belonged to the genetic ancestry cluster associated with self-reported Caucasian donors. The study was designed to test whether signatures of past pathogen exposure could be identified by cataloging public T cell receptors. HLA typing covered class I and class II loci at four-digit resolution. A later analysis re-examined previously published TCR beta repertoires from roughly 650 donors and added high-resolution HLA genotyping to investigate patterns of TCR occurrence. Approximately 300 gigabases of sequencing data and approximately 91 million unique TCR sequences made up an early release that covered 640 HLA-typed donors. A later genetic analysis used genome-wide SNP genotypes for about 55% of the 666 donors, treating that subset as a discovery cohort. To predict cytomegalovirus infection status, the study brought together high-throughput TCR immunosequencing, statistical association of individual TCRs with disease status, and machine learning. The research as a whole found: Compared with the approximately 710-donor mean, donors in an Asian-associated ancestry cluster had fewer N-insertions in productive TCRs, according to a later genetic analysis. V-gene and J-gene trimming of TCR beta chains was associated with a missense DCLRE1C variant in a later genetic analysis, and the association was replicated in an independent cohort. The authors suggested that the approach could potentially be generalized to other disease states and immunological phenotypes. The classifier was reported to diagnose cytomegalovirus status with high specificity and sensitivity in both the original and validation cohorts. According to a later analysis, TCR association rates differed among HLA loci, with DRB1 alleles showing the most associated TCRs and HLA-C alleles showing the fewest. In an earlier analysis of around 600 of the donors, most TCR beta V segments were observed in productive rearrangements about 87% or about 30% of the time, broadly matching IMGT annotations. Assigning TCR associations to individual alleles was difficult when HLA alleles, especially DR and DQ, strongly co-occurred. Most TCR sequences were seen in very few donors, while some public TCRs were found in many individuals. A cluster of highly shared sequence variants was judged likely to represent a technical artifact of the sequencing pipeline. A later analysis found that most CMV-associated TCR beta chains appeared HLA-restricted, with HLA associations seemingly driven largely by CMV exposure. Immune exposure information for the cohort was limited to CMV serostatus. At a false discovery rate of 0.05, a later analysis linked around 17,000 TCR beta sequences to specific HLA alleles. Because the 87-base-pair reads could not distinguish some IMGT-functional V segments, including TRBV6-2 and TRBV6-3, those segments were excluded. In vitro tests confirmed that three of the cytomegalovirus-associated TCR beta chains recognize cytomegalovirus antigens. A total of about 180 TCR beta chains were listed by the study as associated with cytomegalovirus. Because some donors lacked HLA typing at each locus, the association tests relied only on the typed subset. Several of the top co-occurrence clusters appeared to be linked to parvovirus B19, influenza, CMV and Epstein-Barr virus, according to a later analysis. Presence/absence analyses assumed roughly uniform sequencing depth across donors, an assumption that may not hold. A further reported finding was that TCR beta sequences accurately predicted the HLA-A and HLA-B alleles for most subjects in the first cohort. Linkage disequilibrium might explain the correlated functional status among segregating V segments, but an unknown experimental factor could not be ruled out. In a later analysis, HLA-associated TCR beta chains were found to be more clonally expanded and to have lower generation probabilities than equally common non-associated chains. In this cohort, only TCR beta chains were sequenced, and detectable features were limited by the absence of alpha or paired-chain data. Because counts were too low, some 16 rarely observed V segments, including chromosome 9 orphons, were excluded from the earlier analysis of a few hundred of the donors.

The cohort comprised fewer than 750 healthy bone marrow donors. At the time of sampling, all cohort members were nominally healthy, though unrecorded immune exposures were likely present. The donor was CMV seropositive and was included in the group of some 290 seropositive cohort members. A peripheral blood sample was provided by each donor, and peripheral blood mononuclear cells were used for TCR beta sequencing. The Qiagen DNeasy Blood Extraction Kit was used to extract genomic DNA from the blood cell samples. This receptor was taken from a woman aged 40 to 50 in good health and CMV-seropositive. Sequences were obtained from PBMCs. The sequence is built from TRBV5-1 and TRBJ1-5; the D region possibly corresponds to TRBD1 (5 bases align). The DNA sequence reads TGCGCCAGCAGCCTGGGGCTCAATCAGCCCCAGCATTTT. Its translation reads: CASSLGLNQPQHF. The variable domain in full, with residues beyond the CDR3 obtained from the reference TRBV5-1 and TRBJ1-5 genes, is KAGVTQTPRYLIKTRGQQVTLSCSPISGHRSVSWYQQTPGQGLQFLFEYFSETQRNKGNFPGRFSGRQFSNSRSEMNVSTLELGDSALYLCASSLGLNQPQHFGDGTRLSIL.